This TCR beta chain was sequenced during a study of T cell changes during pregnancy in multiple sclerosis. Repertoires were generated with immunoSEQ multiplex PCR, while TCRdb's copy carries only in-frame clones and drops some. The profile shows around 60,000 clones, roughly nine tenths of them singletons. The length of the CDR3 is 14 residues. V was trimmed by 3 bases and J by 4 bases, leaving 10 bases between them. From germline, CDR1 is MNHEY and CDR2 SMNVEV (reference sequence). The sample in question was peripheral blood, obtained in the first trimester of pregnancy. The receptor comes from a female donor with multiple sclerosis, enrolled in a pregnancy study. The V gene is TRBV27, the J gene TRBJ1-5; D is unclear. CDR3 region: CASSFGQINQPQHF. The DNA of the CDR3 is TGTGCCAGCAGTTTTGGTCAGATAAATCAGCCCCAGCATTTT.